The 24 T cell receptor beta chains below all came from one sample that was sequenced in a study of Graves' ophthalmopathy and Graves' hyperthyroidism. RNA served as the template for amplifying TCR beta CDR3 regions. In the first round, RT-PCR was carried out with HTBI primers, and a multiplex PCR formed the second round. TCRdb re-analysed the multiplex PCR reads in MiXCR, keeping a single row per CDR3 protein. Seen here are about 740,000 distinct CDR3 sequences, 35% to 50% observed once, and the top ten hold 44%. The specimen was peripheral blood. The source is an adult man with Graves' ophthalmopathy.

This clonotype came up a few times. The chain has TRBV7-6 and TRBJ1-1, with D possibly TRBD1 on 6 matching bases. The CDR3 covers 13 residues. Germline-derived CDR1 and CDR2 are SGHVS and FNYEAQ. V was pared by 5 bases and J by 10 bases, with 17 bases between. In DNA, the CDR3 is TGTGCCAGCAGCCCGGGTGGGGGGCTAGGAGCTTTCTTT. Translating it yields CASSPGGGLGAFF.

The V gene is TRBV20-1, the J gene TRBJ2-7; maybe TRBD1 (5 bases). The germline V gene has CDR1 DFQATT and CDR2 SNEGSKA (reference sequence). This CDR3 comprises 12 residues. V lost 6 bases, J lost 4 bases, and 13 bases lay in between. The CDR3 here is CSAGGQQYEQYF. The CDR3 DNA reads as TGCAGTGCGGGTGGACAACAGTACGAGCAGTACTTC.

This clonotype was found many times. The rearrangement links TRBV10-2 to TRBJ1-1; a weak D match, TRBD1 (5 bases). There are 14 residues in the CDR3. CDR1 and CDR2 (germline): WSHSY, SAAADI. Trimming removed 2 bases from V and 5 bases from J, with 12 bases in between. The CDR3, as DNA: TGCGCCAGCAGTGAGCTAGGGGATGGAACTGAAGCTTTCTTT. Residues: CASSELGDGTEAFF.

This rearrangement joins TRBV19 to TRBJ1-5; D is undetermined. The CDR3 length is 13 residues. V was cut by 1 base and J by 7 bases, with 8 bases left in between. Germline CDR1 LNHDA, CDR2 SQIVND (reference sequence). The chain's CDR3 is CASSIVPAQPQHF. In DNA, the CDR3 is TGTGCCAGTAGTATAGTCCCCGCGCAGCCCCAGCATTTT. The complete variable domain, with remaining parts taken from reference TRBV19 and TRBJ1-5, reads DGGITQSPKYLFRKEGQNVTLSCEQNLNHDAMYWYRQDPGQGLRLIYYSQIVNDFQKGDIAEGYSVSREKKESFPLTVTSAQKNPTAFYLCASSIVPAQPQHFGDGTRLSIL.

The CDR3 here is CASSEGGTGGHEAFF. Written as DNA, the CDR3 is TGTGCCAGCAGTGAAGGGGGCACGGGGGGGCATGAAGCTTTCTTT. The V gene is TRBV2, the J gene TRBJ1-1; TRBD1 might be the D (6 bases). The germline V gene has CDR1 SNHLY and CDR2 FYNNEI. Trimming pared 1 base from V and 7 bases from J, leaving 16 bases between. The CDR3 length is 15 residues.

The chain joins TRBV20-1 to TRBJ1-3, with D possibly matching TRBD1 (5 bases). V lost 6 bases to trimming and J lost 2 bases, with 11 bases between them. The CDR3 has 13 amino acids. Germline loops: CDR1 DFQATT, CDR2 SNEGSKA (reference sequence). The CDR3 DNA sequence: TGCAGTGCCTCCAGGGATGCTGGAAACACCATATATTTT. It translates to CSASRDAGNTIYF.

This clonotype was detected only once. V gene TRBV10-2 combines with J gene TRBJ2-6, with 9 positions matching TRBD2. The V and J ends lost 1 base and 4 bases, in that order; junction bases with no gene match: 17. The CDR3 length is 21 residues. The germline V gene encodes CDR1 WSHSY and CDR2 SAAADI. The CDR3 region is CASSEFSKGTSSSGGANVLTF. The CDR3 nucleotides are TGCGCCAGCAGTGAGTTTTCCAAGGGGACTAGCTCGTCGGGAGGGGCCAACGTCCTGACTTTC.

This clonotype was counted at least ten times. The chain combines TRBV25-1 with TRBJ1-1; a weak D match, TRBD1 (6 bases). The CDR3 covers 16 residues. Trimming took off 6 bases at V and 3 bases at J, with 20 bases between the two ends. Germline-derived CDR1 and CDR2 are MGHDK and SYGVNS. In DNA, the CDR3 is TGTGCCAGCAGCTCCTCAACAGGGTTCGGAGACACTGAAGCTTTCTTT. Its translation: CASSSSTGFGDTEAFF.

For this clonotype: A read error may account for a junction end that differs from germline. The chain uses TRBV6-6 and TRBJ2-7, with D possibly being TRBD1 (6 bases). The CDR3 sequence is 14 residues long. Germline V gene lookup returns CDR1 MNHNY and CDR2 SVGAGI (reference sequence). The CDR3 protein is CASSEGEASYEQYF. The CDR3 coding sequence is TGCGCCAGCAGTGAGGGGGAAGCCTCCTACGAGCAGTACTTC.

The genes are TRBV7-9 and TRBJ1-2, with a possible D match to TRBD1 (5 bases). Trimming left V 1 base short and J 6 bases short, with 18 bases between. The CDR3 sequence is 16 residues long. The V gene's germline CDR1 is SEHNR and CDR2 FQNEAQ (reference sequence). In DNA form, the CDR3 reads TGTGCCAGCAGCTTAGAGATCCTGGTTGGGGGGAATGGCTACACCTTC. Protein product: CASSLEILVGGNGYTF.

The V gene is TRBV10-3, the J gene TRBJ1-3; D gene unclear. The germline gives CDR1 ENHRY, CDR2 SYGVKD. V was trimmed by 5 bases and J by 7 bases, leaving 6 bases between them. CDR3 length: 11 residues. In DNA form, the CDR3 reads TGTGCCATCAGTCCCAGGAACACCATATATTTT. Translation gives CAISPRNTIYF.

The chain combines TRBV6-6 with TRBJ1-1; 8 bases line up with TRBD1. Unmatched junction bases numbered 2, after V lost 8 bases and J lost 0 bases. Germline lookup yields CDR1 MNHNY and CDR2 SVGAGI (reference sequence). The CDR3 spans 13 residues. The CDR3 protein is CASGDRLNTEAFF. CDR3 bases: TGTGCCAGCGGGGACAGGTTGAACACTGAAGCTTTCTTT.

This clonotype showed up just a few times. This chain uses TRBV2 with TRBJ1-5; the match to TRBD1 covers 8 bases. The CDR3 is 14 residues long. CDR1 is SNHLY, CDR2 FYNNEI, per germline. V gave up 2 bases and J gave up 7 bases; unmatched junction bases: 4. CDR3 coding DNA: TGTGCCAGCAGTGAACCCGGACAGGGCCAGCCCCAGCATTTT. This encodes CASSEPGQGQPQHF.

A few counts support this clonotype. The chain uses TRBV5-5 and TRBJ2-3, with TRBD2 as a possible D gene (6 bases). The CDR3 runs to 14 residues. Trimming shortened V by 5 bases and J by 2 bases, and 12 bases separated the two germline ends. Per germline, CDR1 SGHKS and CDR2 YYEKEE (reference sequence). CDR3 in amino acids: CASRAGLTTDTQYF. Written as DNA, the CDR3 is TGTGCCAGCAGGGCCGGACTAACCACAGATACGCAGTATTTT. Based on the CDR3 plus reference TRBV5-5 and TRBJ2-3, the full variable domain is DAGVTQSPTHLIKTRGQQVTLRCSPISGHKSVSWYQQVLGQGPQFIFQYYEKEERGRGNFPDRFSARQFPNYSSELNVNALLLGDSALYLCASRAGLTTDTQYFGPGTRLTVL.

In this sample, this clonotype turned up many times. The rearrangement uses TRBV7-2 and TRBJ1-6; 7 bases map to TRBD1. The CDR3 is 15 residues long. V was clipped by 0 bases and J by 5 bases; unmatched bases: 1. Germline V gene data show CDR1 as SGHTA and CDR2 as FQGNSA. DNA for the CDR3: TGTGCCAGCAGCTTAGCTGACAGGGATAATTCACCCCTCCACTTT. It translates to CASSLADRDNSPLHF.

The CDR3 loop is CSVEVGTGGDSGANVLTF. The CDR3 region has the DNA TGCAGCGTTGAAGTAGGGACAGGGGGCGACTCTGGGGCCAACGTCCTGACTTTC. The gene calls are TRBV29-1 and TRBJ2-6, with 12 bases lining up with TRBD1. With 1 base clipped from V and 0 bases from J, the junction kept 4 bases outside the gene matches. Germline values: CDR1 SQVTM, CDR2 ANQGSEA. The CDR3 contains 18 residues. The complete variable domain, with remaining parts taken from reference TRBV29-1 and TRBJ2-6, reads SAVISQKPSRDICQRGTSLTIQCQVDSQVTMMFWYRQQPGQSLTLIATANQGSEATYESGFVIDKFPISRPNLTFSTLTVSNMSPEDSSIYLCSVEVGTGGDSGANVLTFGAGSRLTVL.

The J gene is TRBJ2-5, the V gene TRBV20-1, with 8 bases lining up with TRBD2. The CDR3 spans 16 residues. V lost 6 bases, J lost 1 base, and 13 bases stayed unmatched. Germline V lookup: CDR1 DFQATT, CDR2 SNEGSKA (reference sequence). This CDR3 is CSATRLAGGIQETQYF. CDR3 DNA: TGCAGTGCAACCAGGCTGGCGGGAGGAATCCAAGAGACCCAGTACTTC.

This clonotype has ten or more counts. DNA for the CDR3: TGTGCCAGCAGCCGGTTACAGGACGGCTATGGCTACACCTTC. Translating gives CASSRLQDGYGYTF. The genes are TRBV7-2 and TRBJ1-2, with D perhaps TRBD1 (5 bases). This CDR3 contains 14 residues. Germline CDR1 and CDR2: SGHTA and FQGNSA. The V and J ends lost 5 bases and 4 bases respectively, with 14 bases between them.

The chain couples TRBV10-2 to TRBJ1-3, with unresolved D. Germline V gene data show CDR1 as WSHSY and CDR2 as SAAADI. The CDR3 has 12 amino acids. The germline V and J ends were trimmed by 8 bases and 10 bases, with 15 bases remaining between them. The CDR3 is CASSNSGETIYF. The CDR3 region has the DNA TGCGCCAGCTCTAATAGCGGGGAGACCATATATTTT.

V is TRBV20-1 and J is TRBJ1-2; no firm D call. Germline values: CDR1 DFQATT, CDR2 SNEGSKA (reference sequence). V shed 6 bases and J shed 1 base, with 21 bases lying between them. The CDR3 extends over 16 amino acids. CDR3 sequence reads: CSAPGVTALFNYGYTF. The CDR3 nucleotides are TGCAGTGCCCCGGGAGTGACGGCTCTCTTTAACTATGGCTACACCTTC.

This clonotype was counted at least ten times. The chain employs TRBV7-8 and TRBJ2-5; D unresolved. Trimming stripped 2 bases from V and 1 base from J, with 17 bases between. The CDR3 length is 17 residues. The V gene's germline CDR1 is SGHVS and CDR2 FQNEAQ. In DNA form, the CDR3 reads TGTGCCAGCAGCTTATCCTTGCTCCCCGGCAGCCAAGAGACCCAGTACTTC. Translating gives CASSLSLLPGSQETQYF.

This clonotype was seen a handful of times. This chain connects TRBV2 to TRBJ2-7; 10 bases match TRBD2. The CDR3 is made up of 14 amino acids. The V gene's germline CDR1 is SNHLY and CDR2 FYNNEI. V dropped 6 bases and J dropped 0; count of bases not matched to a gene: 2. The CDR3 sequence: CASSEREGSYEQYF. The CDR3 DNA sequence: TGTGCCAGCAGCGAGCGGGAGGGCTCCTACGAGCAGTACTTC.

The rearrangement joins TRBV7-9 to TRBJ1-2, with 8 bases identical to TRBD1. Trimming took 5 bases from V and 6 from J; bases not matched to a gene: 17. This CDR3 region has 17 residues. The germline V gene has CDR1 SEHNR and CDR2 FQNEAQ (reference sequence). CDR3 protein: CASSLTRGQGSGNGYTF. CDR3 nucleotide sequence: TGTGCCAGCAGCCTTACCAGGGGGCAGGGTTCCGGGAATGGCTACACCTTC. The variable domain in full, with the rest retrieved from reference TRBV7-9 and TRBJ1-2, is DTGVSQNPRHKITKRGQNVTFRCDPISEHNRLYWYRQTLGQGPEFLTYFQNEAQLEKSRLLSDRFSAERPKGSFSTLEIQRTEQGDSAMYLCASSLTRGQGSGNGYTFGSGTRLTVV.

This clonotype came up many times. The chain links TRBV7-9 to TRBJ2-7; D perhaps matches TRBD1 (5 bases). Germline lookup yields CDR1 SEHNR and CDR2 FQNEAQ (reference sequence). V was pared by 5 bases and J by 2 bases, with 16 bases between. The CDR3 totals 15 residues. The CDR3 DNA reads TGTGCCAGCAGCCCCTGGCTCAGGGCTACCTACGAGCAGTACTTC. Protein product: CASSPWLRATYEQYF.